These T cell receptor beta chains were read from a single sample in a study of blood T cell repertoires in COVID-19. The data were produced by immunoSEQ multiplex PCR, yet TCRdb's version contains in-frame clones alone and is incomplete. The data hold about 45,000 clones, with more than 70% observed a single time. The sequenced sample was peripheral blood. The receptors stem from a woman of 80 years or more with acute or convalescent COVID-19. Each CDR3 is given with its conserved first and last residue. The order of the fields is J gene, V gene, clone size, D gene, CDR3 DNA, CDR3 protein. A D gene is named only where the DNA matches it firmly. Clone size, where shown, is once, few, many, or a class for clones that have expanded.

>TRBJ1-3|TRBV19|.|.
TGTGCCAGTAGTATAGGCCTCAGCTCTGGAAACACCATATATTTT
CASSIGLSSGNTIYF
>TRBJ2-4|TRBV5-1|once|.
TGCGCCAGCAGCTCAGGTTCGGACACGCTAAAGGACATTCAGTACTTC
CASSSGSDTLKDIQYF
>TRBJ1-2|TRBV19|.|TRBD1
TGTGCCAGTAGTCCCAGACCACGGACAGGGGGCTATTATGGCTACACCTTC
CASSPRPRTGGYYGYTF
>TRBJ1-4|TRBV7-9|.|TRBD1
TGTGCCAGCAGTCTGGGGGACAGGGGGCGCAGGACTAATGAAAAACTGTTTTTT
CASSLGDRGRRTNEKLFF
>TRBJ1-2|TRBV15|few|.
TGTGCCACCAGCAGAGAGGAGACGGGACTACCCTATGGCTACACCTTC
CATSREETGLPYGYTF
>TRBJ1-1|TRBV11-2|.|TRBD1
TGTGCCAGCAGCTACGACAGGGGGAAAGCTTTCTTT
CASSYDRGKAFF
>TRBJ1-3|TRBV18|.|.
TGTGCCAGCTCACCACGCACTTCAGGGAAGGCTGGAAACACCATATATTTT
CASSPRTSGKAGNTIYF
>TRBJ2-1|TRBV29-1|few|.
TGCAGCGTAGCCGATAATGAGCAGTTCTTC
CSVADNEQFF
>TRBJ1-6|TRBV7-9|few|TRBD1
TGTGCCAGCAGCAGGGACAGGGGGAAAAGTTCACCCCTCCACTTT
CASSRDRGKSSPLHF
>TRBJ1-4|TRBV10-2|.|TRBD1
TGCGCCAGCAGTGAGTTCAGGGGGCCGCCTAATGAAAAACTGTTTTTT
CASSEFRGPPNEKLFF
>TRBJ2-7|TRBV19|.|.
TGTGCCAGTTCTTTCGGGACATCTCTCAACGAGCAGTACTTC
CASSFGTSLNEQYF
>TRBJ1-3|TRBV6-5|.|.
TGTGCCAGCAGCCCGGGAGGGCGAAACACCATATATTTT
CASSPGGRNTIYF
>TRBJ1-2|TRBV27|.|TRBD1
TGTGCCAGCAGTCGGGGAGGACAGGATAATGGCTACACCTTC
CASSRGGQDNGYTF
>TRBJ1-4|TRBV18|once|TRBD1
TGTGCCAGCTCATTCGGACAGGGGGCTAATGAAAAACTGTTTTTT
CASSFGQGANEKLFF
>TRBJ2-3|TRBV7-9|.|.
TGTGCCAGCAGCCTCCCGCTGGCGAGCGGTAGCACAGATACGCAGTATTTT
CASSLPLASGSTDTQYF
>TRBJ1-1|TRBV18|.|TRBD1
TGTGCCAGCTCACGGATCGGGACAGGGGGAGGAACTGAAGCTTTCTTT
CASSRIGTGGGTEAFF
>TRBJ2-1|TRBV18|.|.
TGTGCCAGCTCCCCGGACAGCTACAATGAGCAGTTCTTC
CASSPDSYNEQFF
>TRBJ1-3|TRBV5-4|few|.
TGTGCCAGCAGCCTAACAGGGAATTGGAACACCATATATTTT
CASSLTGNWNTIYF
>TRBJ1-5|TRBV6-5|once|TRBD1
TGTGCCAGCAGTCCCGCCGGGACAGACAATCAGCCCCAGCATTTT
CASSPAGTDNQPQHF
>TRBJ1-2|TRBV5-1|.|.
TGCGCCAGCAGCACCAACACAGGGCTGGCCAACTATGGCTACACCTTC
CASSTNTGLANYGYTF
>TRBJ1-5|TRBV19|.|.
TGTGCCAGTACTGGGGGGACCTTAAATCAGCCCCAGCATTTT
CASTGGTLNQPQHF
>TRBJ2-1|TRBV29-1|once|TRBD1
TGCAGCGTTGAAAGGGACAGGCGTTACAATGAGCAGTTCTTC
CSVERDRRYNEQFF
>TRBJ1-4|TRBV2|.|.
TGTGCCAGCAGTGAGGACAGCCCCGGAATAGAACTGTTTTTT
CASSEDSPGIELFF
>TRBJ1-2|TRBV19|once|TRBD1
TGTGCCAGTAGTACAGGTAGTCACCCGACAGGGCTCAATGGCTACACCTTC
CASSTGSHPTGLNGYTF
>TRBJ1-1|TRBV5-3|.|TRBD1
TGTGCCAGAAGCTTGCCGCAGGGGGCGATCCTTAGCGAAGCTTTCTTT
CARSLPQGAILSEAFF
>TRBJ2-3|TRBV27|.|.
TGTGCCAGCAGGGCCGCTGGCACAGATACGCAGTATTTT
CASRAAGTDTQYF
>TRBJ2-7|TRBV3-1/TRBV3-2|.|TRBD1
TGTGCCAGCAGCCAACTACAGGGGGCAAGCGAGCAGTACTTC
CASSQLQGASEQYF
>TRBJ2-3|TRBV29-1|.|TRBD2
TGCAGCGAAACCGGGGGGGCCGGGGATACGCAGTATTTT
CSETGGAGDTQYF
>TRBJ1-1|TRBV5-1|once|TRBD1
TGCGCCAGCAGCCGGACAGGCTCCTACACTGAAGCTTTCTTT
CASSRTGSYTEAFF
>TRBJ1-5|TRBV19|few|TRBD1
TGTGCCAGTAGTAATAACAGGGGAGGAAAGGGCAATCAGCCCCAGCATTTT
CASSNNRGGKGNQPQHF
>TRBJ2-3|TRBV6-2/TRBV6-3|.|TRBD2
TGTGCCAGCAGTTCGTGGCGGACTAGCGGCACCACAGATACGCAGTATTTT
CASSSWRTSGTTDTQYF
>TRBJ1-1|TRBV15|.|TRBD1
TGTGCCACCAGCAGGACTAGACAGGGTATCGACACTGAAGCTTTCTTT
CATSRTRQGIDTEAFF
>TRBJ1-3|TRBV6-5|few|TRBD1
TGTGCCAGTGGGACAGATGGAAACACCATATATTTT
CASGTDGNTIYF
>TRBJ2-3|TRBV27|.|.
TGTGCCAGCAGCTCCCGCAATCAGGGAACGGATACGCAGTATTTT
CASSSRNQGTDTQYF
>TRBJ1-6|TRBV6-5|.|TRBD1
TGTGCCAGCAGCCTCGACAGGGTAGGCTCACCCCTCCACTTT
CASSLDRVGSPLHF
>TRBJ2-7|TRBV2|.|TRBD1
TGTGCCAGCAGTGAAAAGACAGGGGCGACTTACGAGCAGTACTTC
CASSEKTGATYEQYF
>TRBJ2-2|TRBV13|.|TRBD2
TGTGCCAGCAGCCCGCTTCCGGGACTAGCGGGTGGTGGCACCGGGGAGCTGTTTTTT
CASSPLPGLAGGGTGELFF
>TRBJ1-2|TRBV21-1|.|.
TGTGCCAGCAGCAAAGTCCCAGAGGCCAACTATGGCTACACCTTC
CASSKVPEANYGYTF
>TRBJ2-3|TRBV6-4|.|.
TGTGCCAGCAGTGACGAGGTAGAAGATACGCAGTATTTT
CASSDEVEDTQYF
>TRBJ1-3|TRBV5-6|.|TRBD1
TGTGCCAGTCGGACAGGGGGTGGTGGAAACACCATATATTTT
CASRTGGGGNTIYF
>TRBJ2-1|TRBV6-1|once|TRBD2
TGTGCCAGCAGTGAGGCCCTCTGGGGGGGATCGAATGAGCAGTTCTTC
CASSEALWGGSNEQFF
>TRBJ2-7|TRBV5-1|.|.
TGCGCCAGCAGCCTAGAGATTCTGCGACAGCCCTACGAGCAGTACTTC
CASSLEILRQPYEQYF
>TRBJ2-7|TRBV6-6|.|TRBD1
TGTGCCAGCAGCAACCGACAGGGATCTTACGAGCAGTACTTC
CASSNRQGSYEQYF
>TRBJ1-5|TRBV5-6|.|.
TGTGCCAGCAGCTTGGGCAGGGCGTATAGCAATCAGCCCCAGCATTTT
CASSLGRAYSNQPQHF
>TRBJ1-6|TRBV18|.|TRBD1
TGTGCCAGCTCACCAGGAGGGACAGGGGTTTTATCACCCCTCCACTTT
CASSPGGTGVLSPLHF
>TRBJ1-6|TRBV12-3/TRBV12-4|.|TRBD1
TGTGCCAGCACGGGACAGTATAATTCACCCCTCCACTTT
CASTGQYNSPLHF
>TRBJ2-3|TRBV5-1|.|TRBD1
TGCGCCAGCACCCATCAAGGGACAGGGAGCACAGATACGCAGTATTTT
CASTHQGTGSTDTQYF
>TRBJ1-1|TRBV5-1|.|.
TGCGCCAGCAGCTTGGCCCCGGGCAGGGGCGAGAACACTGAAGCTTTCTTT
CASSLAPGRGENTEAFF
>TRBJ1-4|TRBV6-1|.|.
TGTGCCAGCAGTGAGACCCCCCCGGGAAGGCCGAATGAAAAACTGTTTTTT
CASSETPPGRPNEKLFF